This T cell receptor (beta chain) originates from a study of blood T cells in healthy people across ages. The overall study: For every two T cells, template switching captured about one barcoded beta molecule. Regarding the study as a whole: Naive CD4+ cell counts and diversity both ran higher in long-lived than in aged donors.

A remark on this clonotype: The antigen is unknown.

Germline V lookup: CDR1 MDHEN, CDR2 SYDVKM. This CDR3 has 16 residues. Germline trimming cut 2 bases from V and 4 bases from J; bases unmatched to any gene: 10. Per-sample yields of isolated PBMCs were at least 6 million. The use of a sample-barcoded 5' primer and a J-beta primer mix characterized a second PCR of about 7 to 12 cycles. All cDNA molecules were each tagged by a template-switch adaptor with 12 random nucleotides. TCRdb analysed the 5' RACE reads with MiXCR anew, one entry per CDR3 protein. The sample has some 730,000 distinct CDR3 sequences, roughly 20% seen once; the top ten hold around a fifth.

Material: blood. The clonotype comes from a man between 65 and 85 years old in good health. The chain is built from TRBV28 and TRBJ1-2, with TRBD1 matching 7 bases. CDR3 region: CASSLSRDRAFYGYTF. The DNA of the CDR3 is TGTGCCAGCAGTTTAAGTAGAGACAGGGCCTTCTATGGCTACACCTTC.